The 5 T cell receptor beta chains below come from one sample, sequenced in a study of blood T cells in healthy people across ages. The use of a sample-barcoded 5' primer and a J-beta primer mix characterized a second PCR of roughly 6 to 11 cycles. TCRdb fed the 5' RACE reads into MiXCR, producing one record per CDR3 protein. The sample carries about 1 million distinct CDR3 sequences, under 45% recorded once. The sequencing sample was made of blood. These receptors all come from a woman aged 55-69 years in good health.

The V gene is TRBV6-2 or TRBV6-3, the J gene TRBJ2-7; 11 bases line up with TRBD2. Germline V lookup: CDR1 MNHEY, CDR2 SVGEGT. J was trimmed by 4 bases and V by 8 bases; bases with no gene match: 10. The length of the CDR3 is 15 residues. This CDR3 reads CASVSLAGEPYEQYF. In nucleotides, the CDR3 is TGTGCCAGCGTCTCACTAGCGGGAGAACCATACGAGCAGTACTTC.

This chain uses TRBV21-1 with TRBJ2-5; the DNA was not compared with TRBD1, the D call given in the table. The J call is uncertain, as TRBJ2-7 better fits the DNA end. TRBV21-1 corresponds to a pseudogene. This CDR3 comprises 14 residues. CDR3 nucleotide sequence: TGTGCCAGCAACCCGGGACAGGGAATGTACGAGCAGTACTTC. It is translated as CASNPGQGMYEQYF.

This clonotype was counted between two and nine times. This chain links TRBV29-1 with TRBJ2-4; the D call may be TRBD1 or TRBD2 (6 bases each). Germline lookup yields CDR1 SQVTM and CDR2 ANQGSEA. CDR3 length equals 15 residues. V lost 7 bases to trimming and J lost 1 base, with 17 bases between them. CDR3 amino acids: CSAVRGALAKNIQYF. The CDR3 DNA reads TGCAGCGCTGTAAGGGGGGCCTTGGCCAAAAACATTCAGTACTTC.

The chain links TRBV21-1 to TRBJ1-5; the table names TRBD1, a call not compared with the DNA. TRBV21-1 is marked as a pseudogene. The length of the CDR3 is 19 residues. The CDR3 DNA is TGTGCCAGCAGCAAAAGTAAACAGGGGACTCGGCCGAGCAATCAGCCCCAGCATTTT. This gives the protein CASSKSKQGTRPSNQPQHF.

This chain connects TRBV4-1 to TRBJ1-5; D perhaps matches TRBD1 (6 bases). Trimming removed 1 base at V and 4 bases at J, with 17 bases between. This CDR3 is built from 17 residues. Germline assignment: CDR1 MGHRA and CDR2 YSYEKL. CDR3 region: CASSQAMGAMGNQPQHF. DNA of the CDR3: TGCGCCAGCAGCCAAGCCATGGGGGCAATGGGAAATCAGCCCCAGCATTTT.